This T cell receptor (beta chain) was sequenced for a study of T-cell memory formation after mild COVID-19. Study background: TCR clusters were mostly confined to one donor each. Study results and limitations: From day 15 to 85, contracting clones were balanced between CD4 and CD8, whereas later expanders leaned toward CD4+.

Unmatched junction bases numbered 18, after V lost 6 bases and J lost 1 base. Germline loops: CDR1 DFQATT, CDR2 SNEGSKA (reference sequence). The CDR3 is made up of 18 amino acids. In TCRdb, the 5' RACE reads were re-called with MiXCR into one record per CDR3 protein. The data hold around 310,000 distinct CDR3 sequences, with more than 15% observed a single time. There are many counts of this clonotype. Its antigen is as yet unknown. The TCR sequence derives from a man aged 18 to 29 who had mild COVID-19 (a few samples of this study predate the infection). Cell type and time point are not known. The chain recombines TRBV20-1 with TRBJ1-2, with 9 nucleotides matching TRBD1. Sequenced sample: PBMCs or a T cell subset sorted from them (not recorded which). CDR3 DNA: TGCAGTGCCCTCGGTGACAGGGGGATTAAGTGGGTTAACTATGGCTACACCTTC. Its translation: CSALGDRGIKWVNYGYTF.